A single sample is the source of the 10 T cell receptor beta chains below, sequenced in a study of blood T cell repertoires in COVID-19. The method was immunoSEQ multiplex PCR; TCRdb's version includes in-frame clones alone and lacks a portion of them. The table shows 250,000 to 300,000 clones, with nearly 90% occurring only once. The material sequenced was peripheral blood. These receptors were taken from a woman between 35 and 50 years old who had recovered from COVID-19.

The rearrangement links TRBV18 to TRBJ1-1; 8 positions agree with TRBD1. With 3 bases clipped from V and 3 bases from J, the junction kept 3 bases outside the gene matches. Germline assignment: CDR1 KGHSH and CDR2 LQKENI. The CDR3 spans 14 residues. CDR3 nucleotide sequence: TGTGCCAGCTCACCTACGGACAGGGACACTGAAGCTTTCTTT. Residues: CASSPTDRDTEAFF.

The CDR3: CAIREAQLNTEAFF. DNA of the CDR3: TGTGCCATCAGGGAGGCACAGCTGAACACTGAAGCTTTCTTT. The chain uses TRBV10-3 and TRBJ1-1; D not resolved. The CDR3 totals 14 residues. Trimming removed 6 bases from V and 0 bases from J, with 11 bases in between. Per germline, CDR1 ENHRY and CDR2 SYGVKD.

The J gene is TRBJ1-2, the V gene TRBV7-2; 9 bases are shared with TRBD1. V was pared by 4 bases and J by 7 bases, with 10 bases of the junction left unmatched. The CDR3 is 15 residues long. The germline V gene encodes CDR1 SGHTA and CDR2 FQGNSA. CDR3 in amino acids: CASSSYTGQGGGYTF. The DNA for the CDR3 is TGTGCCAGCAGCTCATATACGGGACAGGGAGGTGGCTACACCTTC.

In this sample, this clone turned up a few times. CDR3 coding DNA: TGTGCCAGCAGTGTTAGACAGCCTAGCTCCTATAATTCACCCCTCCACTTT. This encodes CASSVRQPSSYNSPLHF. The chain carries TRBV28 and TRBJ1-6, with D possibly TRBD1 on 5 matching bases. Trimming removed 5 bases at V and 0 bases at J, with 14 bases between. The germline CDR1 and CDR2 sequences are MDHEN and SYDVKM. This CDR3 has 17 residues.

The CDR3 nucleotides are TGTGCCAGCAGCTACGGACTAGCGGCCAGCACAGATACGCAGTATTTT. Protein sequence: CASSYGLAASTDTQYF. The chain combines TRBV5-5 with TRBJ2-3; 10 bases map to TRBD2. CDR1 and CDR2 (germline): SGHKS, YYEKEE (reference sequence). This CDR3 has 16 residues. The V gene end was trimmed by 3 bases and the J gene end by 0 bases; junction bases not matched to a gene: 4.

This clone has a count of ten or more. The CDR3 DNA reads as TGTGCCAGCAAACGGGACACTGAAGCTTTCTTT. This gives the protein CASKRDTEAFF. V and J are TRBV27 and TRBJ1-1; D uncertain. Trimming cost V 7 bases and J 3 bases, with 6 bases left between them. This CDR3 spans 11 amino acids. Germline CDR1 is MNHEY and CDR2 is SMNVEV (reference sequence).

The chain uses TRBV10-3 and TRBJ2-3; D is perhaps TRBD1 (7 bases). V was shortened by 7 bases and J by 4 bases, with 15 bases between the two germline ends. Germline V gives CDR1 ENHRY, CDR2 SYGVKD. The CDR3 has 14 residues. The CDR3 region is CAIMNQGGSDTQYF. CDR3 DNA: TGTGCCATCATGAACCAGGGGGGCTCAGATACGCAGTATTTT.

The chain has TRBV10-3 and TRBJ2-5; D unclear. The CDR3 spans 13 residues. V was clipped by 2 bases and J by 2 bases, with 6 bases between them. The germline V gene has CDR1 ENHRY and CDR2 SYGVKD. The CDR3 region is CAISEGQQETQYF. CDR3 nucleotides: TGTGCCATCAGTGAGGGGCAGCAAGAGACCCAGTACTTC.

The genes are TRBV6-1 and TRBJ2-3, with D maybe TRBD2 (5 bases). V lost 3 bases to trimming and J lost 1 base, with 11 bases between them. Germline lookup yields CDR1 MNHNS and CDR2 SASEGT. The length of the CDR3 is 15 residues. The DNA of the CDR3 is TGTGCCAGCAGTGAGGGCGGGTATCGCACAGATACGCAGTATTTT. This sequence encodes CASSEGGYRTDTQYF.

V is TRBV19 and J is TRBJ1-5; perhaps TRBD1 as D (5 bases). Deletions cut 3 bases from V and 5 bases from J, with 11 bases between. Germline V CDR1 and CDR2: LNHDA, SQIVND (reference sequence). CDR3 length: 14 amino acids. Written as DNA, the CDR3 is TGTGCCAGTAGTATCAGTTGGGGGGATCAGCCCCAGCATTTT. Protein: CASSISWGDQPQHF.